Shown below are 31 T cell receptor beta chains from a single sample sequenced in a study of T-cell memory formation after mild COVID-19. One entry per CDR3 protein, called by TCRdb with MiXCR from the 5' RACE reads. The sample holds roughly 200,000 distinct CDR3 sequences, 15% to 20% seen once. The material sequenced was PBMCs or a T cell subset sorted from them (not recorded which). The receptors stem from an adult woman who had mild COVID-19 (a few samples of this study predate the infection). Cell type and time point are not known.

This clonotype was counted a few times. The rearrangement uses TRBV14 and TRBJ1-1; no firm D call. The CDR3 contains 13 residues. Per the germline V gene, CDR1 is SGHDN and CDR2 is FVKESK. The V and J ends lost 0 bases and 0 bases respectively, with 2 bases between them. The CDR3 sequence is CASSQDLNTEAFF. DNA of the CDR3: TGTGCCAGCAGCCAAGACCTGAACACTGAAGCTTTCTTT. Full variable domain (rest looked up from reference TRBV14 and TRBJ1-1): EAGVTQFPSHSVIEKGQTVTLRCDPISGHDNLYWYRRVMGKEIKFLLHFVKESKQDESGMPNNRFLAERTGGTYSTLKVQPAELEDSGVYFCASSQDLNTEAFFGQGTRLTVV.

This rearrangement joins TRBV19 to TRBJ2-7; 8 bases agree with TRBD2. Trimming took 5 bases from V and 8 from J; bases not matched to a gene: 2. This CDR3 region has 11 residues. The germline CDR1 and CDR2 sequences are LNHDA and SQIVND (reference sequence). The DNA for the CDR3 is TGTGCCAGTAGTGATAGCGGGAAGCAGTACTTC. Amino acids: CASSDSGKQYF.

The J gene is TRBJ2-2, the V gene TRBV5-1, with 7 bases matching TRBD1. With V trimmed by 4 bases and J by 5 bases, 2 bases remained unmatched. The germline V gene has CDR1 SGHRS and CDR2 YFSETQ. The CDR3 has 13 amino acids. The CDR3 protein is CASSKGATGELFF. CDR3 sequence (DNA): TGCGCCAGCAGCAAGGGGGCTACCGGGGAGCTGTTTTTT.

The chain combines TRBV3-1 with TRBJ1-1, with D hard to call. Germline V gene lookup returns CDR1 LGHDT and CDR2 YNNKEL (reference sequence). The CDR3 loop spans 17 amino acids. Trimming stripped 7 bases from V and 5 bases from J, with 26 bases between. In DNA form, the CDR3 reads TGTGCCAGCACCCCCTACGGAGCTACCGGGATTGGAACTGAAGCTTTCTTT. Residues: CASTPYGATGIGTEAFF.

CDR3 sequence: CASSQPRTSGGINEQFF. Written as DNA, the CDR3 is TGTGCCAGCAGCCAACCCCGGACTAGCGGGGGGATCAATGAGCAGTTCTTC. The rearrangement joins TRBV14 to TRBJ2-1; 14 bases fit TRBD2. V trimming: 2 bases; J trimming: 6 bases; junction bases outside the gene matches: 6. The CDR3 runs to 17 residues. Germline CDR1 is SGHDN and CDR2 is FVKESK.

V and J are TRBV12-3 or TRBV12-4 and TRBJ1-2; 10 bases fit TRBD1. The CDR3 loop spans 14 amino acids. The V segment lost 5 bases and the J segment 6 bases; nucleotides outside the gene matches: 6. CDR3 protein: CASSLRQGADGYTF. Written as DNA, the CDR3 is TGTGCCAGCAGTCTCCGACAGGGGGCCGATGGCTACACCTTC.

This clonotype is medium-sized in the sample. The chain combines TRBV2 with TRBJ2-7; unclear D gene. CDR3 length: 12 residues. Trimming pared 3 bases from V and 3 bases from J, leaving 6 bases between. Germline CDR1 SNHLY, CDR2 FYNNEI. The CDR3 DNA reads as TGTGCCAGCAGTGAGGACGGCTACGAGCAGTACTTC. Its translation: CASSEDGYEQYF.

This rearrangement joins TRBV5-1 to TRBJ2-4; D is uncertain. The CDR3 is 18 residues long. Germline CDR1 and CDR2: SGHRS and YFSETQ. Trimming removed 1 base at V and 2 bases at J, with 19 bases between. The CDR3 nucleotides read TGCGCCAGCAGCTTGACTCGTTCCAACCGAGCTTCCAAAAACATTCAGTACTTC. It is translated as CASSLTRSNRASKNIQYF.

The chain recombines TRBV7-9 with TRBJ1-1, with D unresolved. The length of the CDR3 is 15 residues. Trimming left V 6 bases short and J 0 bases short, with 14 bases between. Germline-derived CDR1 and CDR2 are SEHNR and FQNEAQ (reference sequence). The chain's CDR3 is CASSTQDGMNTEAFF. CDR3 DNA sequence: TGTGCCAGCAGTACCCAGGACGGAATGAACACTGAAGCTTTCTTT.

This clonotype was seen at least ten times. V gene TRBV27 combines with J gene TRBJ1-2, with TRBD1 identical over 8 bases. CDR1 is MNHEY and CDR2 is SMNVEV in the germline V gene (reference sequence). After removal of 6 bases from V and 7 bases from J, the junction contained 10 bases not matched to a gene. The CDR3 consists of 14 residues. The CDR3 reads CASSQTGALGGYTF. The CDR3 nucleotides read TGTGCCAGCAGCCAGACAGGGGCACTTGGTGGCTACACCTTC.

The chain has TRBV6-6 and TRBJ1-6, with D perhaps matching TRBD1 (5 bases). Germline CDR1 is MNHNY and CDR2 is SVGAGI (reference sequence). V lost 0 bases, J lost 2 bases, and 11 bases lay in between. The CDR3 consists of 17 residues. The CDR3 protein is CASSYSGDRTYNSPLHF. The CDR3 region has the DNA TGTGCCAGCAGTTACTCGGGGGATAGGACCTATAATTCACCCCTCCACTTT.

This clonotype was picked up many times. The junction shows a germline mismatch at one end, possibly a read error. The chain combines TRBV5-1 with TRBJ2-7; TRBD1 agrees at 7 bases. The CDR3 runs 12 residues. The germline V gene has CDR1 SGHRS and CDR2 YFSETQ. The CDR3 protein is CASSSGQSSEVF. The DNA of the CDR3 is TGCGCCAGCAGCTCGGGACAGTCGAGCGAAGTCTTC.

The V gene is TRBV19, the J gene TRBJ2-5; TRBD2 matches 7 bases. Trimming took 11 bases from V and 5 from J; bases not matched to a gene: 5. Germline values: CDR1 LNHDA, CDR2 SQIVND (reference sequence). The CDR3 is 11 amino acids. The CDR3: CACGGEETQYF. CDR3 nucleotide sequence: TGTGCCTGCGGGGGTGAGGAGACCCAGTACTTC.

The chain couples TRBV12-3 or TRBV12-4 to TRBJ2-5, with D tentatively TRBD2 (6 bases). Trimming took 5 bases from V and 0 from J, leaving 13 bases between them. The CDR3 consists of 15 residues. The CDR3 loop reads CASSLGLTYQETQYF. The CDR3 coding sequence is TGTGCCAGCAGTCTGGGACTTACGTACCAAGAGACCCAGTACTTC.

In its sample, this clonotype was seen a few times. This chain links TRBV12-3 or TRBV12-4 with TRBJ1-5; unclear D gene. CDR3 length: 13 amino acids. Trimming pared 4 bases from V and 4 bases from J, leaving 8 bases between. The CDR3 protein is CASSSEYNQPQHF. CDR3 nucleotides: TGTGCCAGCAGTTCCGAGTATAATCAGCCCCAGCATTTT.

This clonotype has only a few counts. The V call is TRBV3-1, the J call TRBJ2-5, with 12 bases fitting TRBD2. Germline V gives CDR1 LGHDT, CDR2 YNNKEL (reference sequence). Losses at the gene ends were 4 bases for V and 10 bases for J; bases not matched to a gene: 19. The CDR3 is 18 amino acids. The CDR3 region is CASSPGLAGTGGAGNQYF. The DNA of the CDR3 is TGTGCCAGCAGCCCAGGACTAGCGGGGACCGGCGGGGCAGGGAACCAGTACTTC.

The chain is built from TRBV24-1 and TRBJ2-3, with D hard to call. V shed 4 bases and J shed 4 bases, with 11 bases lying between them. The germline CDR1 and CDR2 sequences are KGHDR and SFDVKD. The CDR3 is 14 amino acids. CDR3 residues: CATSDPGPPDTQYF. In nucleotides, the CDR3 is TGTGCCACCAGTGACCCTGGACCCCCAGATACGCAGTATTTT.

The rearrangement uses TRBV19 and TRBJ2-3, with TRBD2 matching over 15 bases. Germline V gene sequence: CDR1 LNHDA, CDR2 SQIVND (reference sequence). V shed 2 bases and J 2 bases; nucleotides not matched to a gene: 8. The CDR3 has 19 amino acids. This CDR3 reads CASSIRTSGRVLSTDTQYF. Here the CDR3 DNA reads TGTGCCAGTAGTATACGGACTAGCGGGAGGGTCCTTTCCACAGATACGCAGTATTTT.

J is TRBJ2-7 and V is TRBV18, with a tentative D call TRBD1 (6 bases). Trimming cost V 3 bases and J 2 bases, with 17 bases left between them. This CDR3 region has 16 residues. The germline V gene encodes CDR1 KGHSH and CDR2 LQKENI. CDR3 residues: CASSPTGTSITYEQYF. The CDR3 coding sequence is TGTGCCAGCTCACCTACTGGGACAAGTATCACCTACGAGCAGTACTTC.

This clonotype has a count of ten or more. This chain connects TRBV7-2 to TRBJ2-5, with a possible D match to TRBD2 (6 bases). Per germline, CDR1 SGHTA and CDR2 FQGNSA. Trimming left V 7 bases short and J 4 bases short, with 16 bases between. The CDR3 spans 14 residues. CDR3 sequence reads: CASTRRRGRETQYF. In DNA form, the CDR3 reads TGTGCCAGCACCCGAAGGAGGGGTCGAGAGACCCAGTACTTC.

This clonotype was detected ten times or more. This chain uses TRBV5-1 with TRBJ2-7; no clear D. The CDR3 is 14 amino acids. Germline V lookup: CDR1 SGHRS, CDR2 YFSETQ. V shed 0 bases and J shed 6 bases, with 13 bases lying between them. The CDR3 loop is CASSLGAGSLEQYF. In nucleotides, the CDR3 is TGCGCCAGCAGCTTGGGTGCAGGATCCCTCGAGCAGTACTTC. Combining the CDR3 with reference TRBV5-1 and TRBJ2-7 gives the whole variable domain KAGVTQTPRYLIKTRGQQVTLSCSPISGHRSVSWYQQTPGQGLQFLFEYFSETQRNKGNFPGRFSGRQFSNSRSEMNVSTLELGDSALYLCASSLGAGSLEQYFGPGTRLTVT.

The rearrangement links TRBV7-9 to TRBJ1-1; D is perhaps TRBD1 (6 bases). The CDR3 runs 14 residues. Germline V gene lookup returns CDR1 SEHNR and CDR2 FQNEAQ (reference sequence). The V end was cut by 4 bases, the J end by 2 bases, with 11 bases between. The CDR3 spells CASSWRGYNTEAFF. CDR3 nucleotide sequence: TGTGCCAGCAGCTGGAGGGGGTATAACACTGAAGCTTTCTTT. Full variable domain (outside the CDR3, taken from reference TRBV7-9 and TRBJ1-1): DTGVSQNPRHKITKRGQNVTFRCDPISEHNRLYWYRQTLGQGPEFLTYFQNEAQLEKSRLLSDRFSAERPKGSFSTLEIQRTEQGDSAMYLCASSWRGYNTEAFFGQGTRLTVV.

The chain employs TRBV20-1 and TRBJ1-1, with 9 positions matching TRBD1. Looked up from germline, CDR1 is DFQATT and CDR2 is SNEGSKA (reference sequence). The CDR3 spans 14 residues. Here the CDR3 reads CSIPRTGENTEAFF. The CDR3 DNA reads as TGCAGCATACCCCGGACAGGGGAGAACACTGAAGCTTTCTTT.

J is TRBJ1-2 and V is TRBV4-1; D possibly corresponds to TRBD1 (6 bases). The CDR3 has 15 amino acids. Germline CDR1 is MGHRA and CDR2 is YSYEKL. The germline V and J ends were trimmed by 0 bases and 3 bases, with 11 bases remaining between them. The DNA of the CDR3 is TGCGCCAGCAGCCAAGATTGGGGGGCTTACTATGGCTACACCTTC. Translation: CASSQDWGAYYGYTF.

The CDR3 DNA is TGCGCCAGCAGTAGGCAGGGGCCCGAAGAGACCCAGTACTTC. This sequence encodes CASSRQGPEETQYF. The chain combines TRBV5-1 with TRBJ2-5; tentative D call: TRBD1 (6 bases). The CDR3 length is 14 residues. CDR1 and CDR2 from the germline V gene are SGHRS and YFSETQ. Trimming took 5 bases from V and 3 from J, leaving 14 bases between them.

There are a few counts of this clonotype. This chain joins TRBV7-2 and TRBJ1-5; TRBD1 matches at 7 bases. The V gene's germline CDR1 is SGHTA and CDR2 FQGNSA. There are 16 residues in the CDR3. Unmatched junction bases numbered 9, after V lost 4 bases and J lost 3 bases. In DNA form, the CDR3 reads TGTGCCAGCAGCTCACAGGGGATAAGATTCAATCAGCCCCAGCATTTT. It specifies CASSSQGIRFNQPQHF.

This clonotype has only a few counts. This CDR3 reads CASWEVGNEQFF. As DNA, the CDR3 is TGTGCCAGCTGGGAGGTGGGGAATGAGCAGTTCTTC. The V call is TRBV6-5, the J call TRBJ2-1; the D gene is possibly TRBD2 (6 bases). The V gene lost 8 bases and the J gene lost 7 bases, with 12 bases spanning the gap. Germline V CDR1 and CDR2: MNHEY, SVGAGI. The CDR3 spans 12 residues.

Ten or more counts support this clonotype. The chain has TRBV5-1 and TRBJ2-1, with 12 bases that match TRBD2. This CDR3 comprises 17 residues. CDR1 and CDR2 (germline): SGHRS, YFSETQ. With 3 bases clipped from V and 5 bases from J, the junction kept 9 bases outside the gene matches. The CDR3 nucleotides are TGCGCCAGCAGCTCGGGACTAGCGGGCACGAAACACAATGAGCAGTTCTTC. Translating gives CASSSGLAGTKHNEQFF. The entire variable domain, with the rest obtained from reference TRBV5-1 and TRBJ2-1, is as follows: KAGVTQTPRYLIKTRGQQVTLSCSPISGHRSVSWYQQTPGQGLQFLFEYFSETQRNKGNFPGRFSGRQFSNSRSEMNVSTLELGDSALYLCASSSGLAGTKHNEQFFGPGTRLTVL.

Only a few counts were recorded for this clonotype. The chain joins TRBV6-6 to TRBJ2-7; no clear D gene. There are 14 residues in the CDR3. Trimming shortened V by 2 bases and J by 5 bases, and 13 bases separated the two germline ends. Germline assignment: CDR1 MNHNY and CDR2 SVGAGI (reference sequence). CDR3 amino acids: CASSYRVERHEQYF. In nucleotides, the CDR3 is TGTGCCAGCAGTTACCGAGTGGAACGCCACGAGCAGTACTTC.

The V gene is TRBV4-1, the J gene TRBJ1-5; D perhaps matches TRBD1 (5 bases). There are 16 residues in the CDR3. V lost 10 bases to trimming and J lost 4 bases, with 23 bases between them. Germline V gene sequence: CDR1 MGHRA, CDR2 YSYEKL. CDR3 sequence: CANCAAPWGVNQPQHF. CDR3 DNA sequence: TGCGCCAACTGTGCCGCCCCTTGGGGGGTGAATCAGCCCCAGCATTTT.

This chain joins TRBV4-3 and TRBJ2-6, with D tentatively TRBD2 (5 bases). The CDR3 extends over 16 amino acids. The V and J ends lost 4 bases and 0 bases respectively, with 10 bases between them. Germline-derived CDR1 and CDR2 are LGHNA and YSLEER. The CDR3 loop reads CASSPGVGSGANVLTF. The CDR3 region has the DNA TGCGCCAGCAGCCCCGGGGTAGGCTCTGGGGCCAACGTCCTGACTTTC.